Listed below are T cell receptor beta chains from one sample, sequenced in a study of CD4 T cells in relation to SARS-CoV-2 and coronaviruses. Sequencing was performed with immunoSEQ multiplex PCR; in TCRdb, only in-frame clones are kept and a portion is missing. This table holds 55,000 to 70,000 clones, approximately 95% found once. Sequencing was done on a sample of naive CD4+ T cells from PBMCs. Receptors originate from a human donor in good health. Each CDR3 is given without its conserved first and last residue. Each record gives: J gene, V gene, CDR3 protein.

J: TRBJ1-5; V: TRBV7-2; CDR3: ASSLASGGGGNQPQH
J: TRBJ2-7; V: TRBV6-1; CDR3: ASSEGSTATGGYTYEQY
J: TRBJ1-5; V: TRBV24-1; CDR3: ATSPGGRGNQPQH
J: TRBJ2-1; V: TRBV24-1; CDR3: ATLPCSYNEQF
J: TRBJ1-1; V: TRBV5-6; CDR3: ASSFYRNTEAF
J: TRBJ2-3; V: TRBV5-4; CDR3: ASSLGAIQGRTDTQY
J: TRBJ2-7; V: TRBV28; CDR3: ASSRSGMGYEQY
J: TRBJ1-2; V: TRBV5-4; CDR3: ASSSQDRGYT
J: TRBJ2-3; V: TRBV5-1; CDR3: ASSQTTGSTDTQY
J: TRBJ2-2; V: TRBV6-4; CDR3: ARIREIGELF
J: TRBJ1-6; V: TRBV5-1; CDR3: ASSLSVDSPLH
J: TRBJ2-5; V: TRBV5-4; CDR3: ARAGRETQY
J: TRBJ2-7; V: TRBV5-1; CDR3: ASSYLGQGVLD
J: TRBJ1-2; V: TRBV10-3; CDR3: AISGVGQGIYGYT
J: TRBJ1-4; V: TRBV19; CDR3: ASSIRHRDPEKLF
J: TRBJ2-7; V: TRBV5-4; CDR3: ASSPRTSGSSYEQY
J: TRBJ2-5; V: TRBV15; CDR3: ATSISGRAGETQY
J: TRBJ2-7; V: TRBV18; CDR3: ASSPPSRGSGEQY
J: TRBJ1-6; V: TRBV9; CDR3: ASSPRDSYNSPLH
J: TRBJ2-5; V: TRBV24-1; CDR3: ATSEGLAGGTQETQY
J: TRBJ1-1; V: TRBV7-2; CDR3: ASSLVDRDTEAF
J: TRBJ2-7; V: TRBV3-1/TRBV3-2; CDR3: ASSQDGGYEQY
J: TRBJ2-1; V: TRBV7-7; CDR3: ASSPRGGGYTYNEQF
J: TRBJ2-3; V: TRBV2; CDR3: ASSGATRDFLNTDTQY
J: TRBJ1-2; V: TRBV29-1; CDR3: SVDYGDGYT
J: TRBJ1-4; V: TRBV10-3; CDR3: ATRGGQRDSYDANEKLF
J: TRBJ2-3; V: TRBV9; CDR3: ASSVVDGRGSTDTQY
J: TRBJ1-5; V: TRBV30; CDR3: AWSQSGNQPQH
J: TRBJ1-2; V: TRBV6-2/TRBV6-3; CDR3: ASSYIRTDTNYGYT
J: TRBJ2-7; V: TRBV7-2; CDR3: ASSSSGIGSYEQY
J: TRBJ2-7; V: TRBV7-9; CDR3: ASSFSTGYEQY
J: TRBJ1-2; V: TRBV10-3; CDR3: AISQDTNGYT
J: TRBJ1-4; V: TRBV7-9; CDR3: ASSLGGLANEKLF
J: TRBJ2-4; V: TRBV5-4; CDR3: ASSSPGDSQY
J: TRBJ2-7; V: TRBV11-3; CDR3: ASSLGGRDEQY
J: TRBJ1-3; V: TRBV5-5; CDR3: ASSLVGVLGNTIY
J: TRBJ2-3; V: TRBV7-9; CDR3: ASRMGSSSTDTQY
J: TRBJ2-2; V: TRBV9; CDR3: ASSYSTGLAVAGELF
J: TRBJ1-4; V: TRBV5-1; CDR3: ASSLAGDRGELRF
J: TRBJ2-1; V: TRBV9; CDR3: ASGLKGQF
J: TRBJ1-1; V: TRBV19; CDR3: ASNRGNTEAF
J: TRBJ2-7; V: TRBV2; CDR3: ASSVEGYSYEQY
J: TRBJ2-1; V: TRBV3-1/TRBV3-2; CDR3: ASSQGGQVSSYNEQF
J: TRBJ1-2; V: TRBV5-1; CDR3: ASSSSPGRGGYT
J: TRBJ2-2; V: TRBV2; CDR3: ASSPSPNTGELF
J: TRBJ2-3; V: TRBV7-3; CDR3: ASSQNTDTQY
J: TRBJ1-4; V: TRBV27; CDR3: ASSRGPGTATNEKLF
J: TRBJ2-3; V: TRBV9; CDR3: ASSVMQDTQY
J: TRBJ1-3; V: TRBV28; CDR3: ASNPTGFSGNTIY
J: TRBJ2-3; V: TRBV3-1/TRBV3-2; CDR3: ASSRGPRQSTDTQY
J: TRBJ2-1; V: TRBV19; CDR3: ASSSVRGTYNEQF
J: TRBJ2-2; V: TRBV9; CDR3: ASSVNVGGRSGELF
J: TRBJ2-1; V: TRBV4-2; CDR3: ASSQEGLAGHNEQF
J: TRBJ2-2; V: TRBV5-1; CDR3: ASSAGTAGGELF
J: TRBJ2-7; V: TRBV5-1; CDR3: ASSLEASYYEQY